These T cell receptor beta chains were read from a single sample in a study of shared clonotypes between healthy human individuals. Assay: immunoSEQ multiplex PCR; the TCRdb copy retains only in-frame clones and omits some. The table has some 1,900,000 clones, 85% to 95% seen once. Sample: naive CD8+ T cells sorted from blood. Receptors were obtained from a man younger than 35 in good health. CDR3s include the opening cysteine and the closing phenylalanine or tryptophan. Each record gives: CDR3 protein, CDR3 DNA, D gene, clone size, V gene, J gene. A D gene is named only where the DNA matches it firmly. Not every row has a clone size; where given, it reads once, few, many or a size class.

CDR3aa: CASSLSSLTVNTGELFF
CDR3nt: TGCGCCAGCAGCCTAAGTAGCCTTACGGTGAACACCGGGGAGCTGTTTTTT
d_gene: NA
abundance: NA
v_gene: TRBV5-1
j_gene: TRBJ2-2

CDR3aa: CASSPPGAISNEQFF
CDR3nt: TGCGCCAGCAGCCCCCCGGGAGCCATTTCGAATGAGCAGTTCTTC
d_gene: NA
abundance: NA
v_gene: TRBV4-1
j_gene: TRBJ2-1

CDR3aa: CASSEWTGGTTNEKLFF
CDR3nt: TGTGCCAGCAGCGAATGGACAGGGGGCACAACTAATGAAAAACTGTTTTTT
d_gene: TRBD1
abundance: once
v_gene: TRBV7-2
j_gene: TRBJ1-4

CDR3aa: CASSLAGGDNEQFF
CDR3nt: TGTGCCAGCAGCCTAGCGGGGGGAGACAATGAGCAGTTCTTC
d_gene: TRBD2
abundance: once
v_gene: TRBV28
j_gene: TRBJ2-1

CDR3aa: CASSSPGANTGELFF
CDR3nt: TGTGCCAGCAGCTCCCCCGGGGCGAACACCGGGGAGCTGTTTTTT
d_gene: NA
abundance: NA
v_gene: TRBV7-9
j_gene: TRBJ2-2

CDR3aa: CASSLDQGEGPYEQYF
CDR3nt: TGTGCCAGCAGCTTGGACCAAGGGGAAGGGCCCTACGAGCAGTACTTC
d_gene: NA
abundance: NA
v_gene: TRBV5-8
j_gene: TRBJ2-7

CDR3aa: CASSQVGGGDKAFF
CDR3nt: TGCGCCAGCAGCCAAGTTGGAGGGGGAGATAAAGCTTTCTTT
d_gene: NA
abundance: NA
v_gene: TRBV4-1
j_gene: TRBJ1-1

CDR3aa: CASSRGSGTVLEQYF
CDR3nt: TGCGCCAGCAGCCGCGGATCCGGGACAGTTCTCGAGCAGTACTTC
d_gene: TRBD1
abundance: NA
v_gene: TRBV4-1
j_gene: TRBJ2-7

CDR3aa: CASSSDSYEQYF
CDR3nt: TGTGCCAGCAGTTCAGACAGCTACGAGCAGTACTTC
d_gene: NA
abundance: NA
v_gene: TRBV6-6
j_gene: TRBJ2-7

CDR3aa: CASSWAYMNTEAFF
CDR3nt: TGTGCCAGCAGCTGGGCCTACATGAACACTGAAGCTTTCTTT
d_gene: NA
abundance: NA
v_gene: TRBV5-6
j_gene: TRBJ1-1

CDR3aa: CASSLLTGADEQYF
CDR3nt: TGTGCCAGCAGTTTACTGACAGGGGCGGACGAGCAGTACTTC
d_gene: TRBD1
abundance: NA
v_gene: TRBV27
j_gene: TRBJ2-7

CDR3aa: CASSQALGLAEVGHTQYF
CDR3nt: TGCGCCAGCAGCCAAGCTTTGGGACTAGCGGAGGTAGGGCATACGCAGTATTTT
d_gene: TRBD2
abundance: NA
v_gene: TRBV4-3
j_gene: TRBJ2-3

CDR3aa: CASSVASGGAGYGYTF
CDR3nt: TGTGCCAGCAGCGTAGCTTCGGGGGGCGCGGGCTATGGCTACACCTTC
d_gene: NA
abundance: NA
v_gene: TRBV9
j_gene: TRBJ1-2

CDR3aa: CATSYPEGNQPQHF
CDR3nt: TGTGCCACTTCGTATCCGGAGGGGAATCAGCCCCAGCATTTT
d_gene: NA
abundance: once
v_gene: TRBV19
j_gene: TRBJ1-5

CDR3aa: CASRFGVGDNEQFF
CDR3nt: TGTGCCAGCAGGTTCGGGGTAGGGGACAATGAGCAGTTCTTC
d_gene: NA
abundance: NA
v_gene: TRBV13
j_gene: TRBJ2-1

CDR3aa: CAGSDLSGRAYEQYF
CDR3nt: TGTGCCGGATCCGACCTTAGCGGGAGGGCCTACGAGCAGTACTTC
d_gene: TRBD2
abundance: NA
v_gene: TRBV6-1
j_gene: TRBJ2-7

CDR3aa: CASNGQGLDGNTIYF
CDR3nt: TGTGCCAGCAACGGACAGGGACTTGATGGAAACACCATATATTTT
d_gene: TRBD1
abundance: NA
v_gene: TRBV6-6
j_gene: TRBJ1-3

CDR3aa: CASSRPGDTGYEQYF
CDR3nt: TGTGCCAGCAGTCGTCCAGGGGACACAGGCTACGAGCAGTACTTC
d_gene: NA
abundance: NA
v_gene: TRBV7-9
j_gene: TRBJ2-7

CDR3aa: CASSPPSDTQYF
CDR3nt: TGTGCCAGCTCACCCCCTTCAGATACGCAGTATTTT
d_gene: NA
abundance: NA
v_gene: TRBV18
j_gene: TRBJ2-3

CDR3aa: CASSVEGLGVRDTQYF
CDR3nt: TGTGCCAGCAGCGTAGAGGGACTAGGGGTGCGTGATACGCAGTATTTT
d_gene: TRBD2
abundance: NA
v_gene: TRBV9
j_gene: TRBJ2-3

CDR3aa: CASSLGTSGPSYNEQFF
CDR3nt: TGTGCCAGCAGCTTAGGGACTAGCGGCCCAAGTTACAATGAGCAGTTCTTC
d_gene: TRBD2
abundance: NA
v_gene: TRBV13
j_gene: TRBJ2-1

CDR3aa: CASSVISTGELFF
CDR3nt: TGTGCCAGCAGCGTAATTAGCACCGGGGAGCTGTTTTTT
d_gene: NA
abundance: NA
v_gene: TRBV9
j_gene: TRBJ2-2

CDR3aa: CASRNTGDDEQFF
CDR3nt: TGTGCCAGCAGGAATACAGGGGACGATGAGCAGTTCTTC
d_gene: TRBD1
abundance: NA
v_gene: TRBV7-9
j_gene: TRBJ2-1

CDR3aa: CAWGITGQETQYF
CDR3nt: TGTGCCTGGGGGATTACAGGGCAAGAGACCCAGTACTTC
d_gene: NA
abundance: NA
v_gene: TRBV30
j_gene: TRBJ2-5

CDR3aa: CASSSSPGQSYEQYF
CDR3nt: TGTGCCAGCAGCTCATCCCCGGGACAGAGCTACGAGCAGTACTTC
d_gene: TRBD1
abundance: once
v_gene: TRBV13
j_gene: TRBJ2-7

CDR3aa: CASSYGTATGELFF
CDR3nt: TGTGCCAGCAGTTACGGGACAGCAACCGGGGAGCTGTTTTTT
d_gene: TRBD1
abundance: NA
v_gene: TRBV6-5
j_gene: TRBJ2-2

CDR3aa: CASSSIYQSYEQYF
CDR3nt: TGTGCCAGCAGTTCAATTTATCAATCCTACGAGCAGTACTTC
d_gene: NA
abundance: NA
v_gene: TRBV11-2
j_gene: TRBJ2-7

CDR3aa: CASSPELKETQYF
CDR3nt: TGCGCCAGCAGCCCCGAACTAAAAGAGACCCAGTACTTC
d_gene: NA
abundance: once
v_gene: TRBV4-3
j_gene: TRBJ2-5

CDR3aa: CASSLAAASGLYEQYF
CDR3nt: TGTGCCAGCAGCTTAGCGGCGGCTAGCGGCCTTTACGAGCAGTACTTC
d_gene: TRBD2
abundance: NA
v_gene: TRBV7-2
j_gene: TRBJ2-7

CDR3aa: CASIGGSGNTIYF
CDR3nt: TGTGCCAGCATAGGGGGCTCTGGAAACACCATATATTTT
d_gene: NA
abundance: few
v_gene: TRBV27
j_gene: TRBJ1-3

CDR3aa: CAWSVGQGAKEQYF
CDR3nt: TGTGCCTGGAGTGTCGGACAGGGGGCGAAAGAGCAGTACTTC
d_gene: TRBD1
abundance: NA
v_gene: TRBV30
j_gene: TRBJ2-7

CDR3aa: CSVEGHGEPRTDTQYF
CDR3nt: TGCAGCGTTGAAGGTCACGGGGAGCCCCGCACAGATACGCAGTATTTT
d_gene: NA
abundance: NA
v_gene: TRBV29-1
j_gene: TRBJ2-3

CDR3aa: CASSTLGRGPYEQYF
CDR3nt: TGTGCCAGCAGTACATTAGGAAGGGGGCCCTACGAGCAGTACTTC
d_gene: TRBD1
abundance: NA
v_gene: TRBV28
j_gene: TRBJ2-7

CDR3aa: CASRPSQELAGGKNIQYF
CDR3nt: TGTGCCAGCAGGCCTTCTCAAGAACTAGCGGGGGGTAAAAACATTCAGTACTTC
d_gene: TRBD2
abundance: NA
v_gene: TRBV11-2
j_gene: TRBJ2-4

CDR3aa: CASSQEVTSFIPYEQYF
CDR3nt: TGCGCCAGCAGCCAAGAGGTGACTAGCTTTATCCCCTACGAGCAGTACTTC
d_gene: TRBD2
abundance: NA
v_gene: TRBV4-1
j_gene: TRBJ2-7

CDR3aa: CAISERYLSSYNEQFF
CDR3nt: TGTGCCATCAGTGAGCGCTACCTAAGCTCCTACAATGAGCAGTTCTTC
d_gene: NA
abundance: NA
v_gene: TRBV10-3
j_gene: TRBJ2-1

CDR3aa: CASSLAAEYYEQYF
CDR3nt: TGTGCCAGCAGCTTAGCAGCGGAGTACTACGAGCAGTACTTC
d_gene: NA
abundance: NA
v_gene: TRBV7-6
j_gene: TRBJ2-7

CDR3aa: CASSLLLVSTDTQYF
CDR3nt: TGTGCCAGCAGCTTACTCCTGGTTAGCACAGATACGCAGTATTTT
d_gene: NA
abundance: once
v_gene: TRBV11-2
j_gene: TRBJ2-3

CDR3aa: CASSLGLAIYEQFF
CDR3nt: TGTGCCAGCAGTTTAGGACTAGCTATCTATGAGCAGTTCTTC
d_gene: TRBD2
abundance: NA
v_gene: TRBV27
j_gene: TRBJ2-1

CDR3aa: CASRIVGDYNEQFF
CDR3nt: TGCGCCAGCAGAATAGTCGGGGACTACAATGAGCAGTTCTTC
d_gene: NA
abundance: NA
v_gene: TRBV4-1
j_gene: TRBJ2-1

CDR3aa: CASSSGGANEKLFF
CDR3nt: TGTGCCAGCAGTTCCGGCGGGGCTAATGAAAAACTGTTTTTT
d_gene: NA
abundance: NA
v_gene: TRBV27
j_gene: TRBJ1-4

CDR3aa: CASSLGHNEQFF
CDR3nt: TGTGCCAGCAGCTTAGGCCACAATGAGCAGTTCTTC
d_gene: NA
abundance: NA
v_gene: TRBV7-8
j_gene: TRBJ2-1

CDR3aa: CASSSGLNTGELFF
CDR3nt: TGTGCCAGCAGCTCGGGACTAAACACCGGGGAGCTGTTTTTT
d_gene: TRBD2
abundance: few
v_gene: TRBV7-9
j_gene: TRBJ2-2

CDR3aa: CASSEVVNTEAFF
CDR3nt: TGTGCCAGCAGTGAAGTAGTGAACACTGAAGCTTTCTTT
d_gene: NA
abundance: NA
v_gene: TRBV6-1
j_gene: TRBJ1-1

CDR3aa: CASSSSGGLYEKLFF
CDR3nt: TGTGCCAGCAGTTCCTCAGGGGGTCTTTACGAAAAACTGTTTTTT
d_gene: TRBD1
abundance: NA
v_gene: TRBV27
j_gene: TRBJ1-4

CDR3aa: CASSLDGYNEQFF
CDR3nt: TGCGCCAGCAGCCTAGACGGCTACAATGAGCAGTTCTTC
d_gene: NA
abundance: NA
v_gene: TRBV4-3
j_gene: TRBJ2-1

CDR3aa: CASRALMRQGAKNIQYF
CDR3nt: TGTGCCAGCAGGGCACTAATGCGGCAGGGGGCCAAAAACATTCAGTACTTC
d_gene: NA
abundance: NA
v_gene: TRBV25-1
j_gene: TRBJ2-4

CDR3aa: CASSRQGSNQPQHF
CDR3nt: TGTGCCAGCAGTCGACAGGGGAGCAATCAGCCCCAGCATTTT
d_gene: TRBD1
abundance: NA
v_gene: TRBV6-5
j_gene: TRBJ1-5